The following is a T cell receptor (beta chain) sequence with its context. The data are from a study of blood T cell repertoires in COVID-19. In the study overall: Samples came from the United States, Italy and Spain, spanning acute and convalescent COVID-19. PBMCs, B-cell-depleted T cells, or T cells were the source of the cDNA or gDNA that made up the material.

In the source study's methods: From reference gene primer amplification, estimates of nucleated cell counts were derived. Here immunoSEQ multiplex PCR was the method, and the copy in TCRdb shows in-frame clones only, minus some. V and J calls and clone size come straight from that table; D and trimming were deduced from the DNA. The sample carries 250,000 to 300,000 clones, roughly 85% recorded once. V trimming: 4 bases; J trimming: 4 bases; junction bases outside the gene matches: 13. The CDR3 consists of 16 residues. CDR1 is SGHDT, CDR2 YYEEEE, per germline. This TCR came from a man aged 60 to 75 who had recovered from COVID-19. Sequenced: peripheral blood. This chain uses TRBV5-6 with TRBJ1-1; 7 nucleotides match TRBD1. Here the CDR3 DNA reads TGTGCCAGCAGCCCTACACAGGGGTTGGGTATCACTGAAGCTTTCTTT. Translating gives CASSPTQGLGITEAFF.